The rows below give T cell receptor beta chains drawn from one sample of a study of OX40 agonist ivuxolimab in advanced cancers. Here immunoSEQ multiplex PCR was the method, and the copy in TCRdb shows in-frame clones only, minus some. The table shows about 89,000 clones, with approximately 90% occurring only once. Sample: CD4+ or CD8+ T cells sorted from blood, taken in a trial of the OX40 agonist ivuxolimab. Receptors originate from an adult with an advanced solid tumor such as melanoma, head and neck, liver or kidney cancer. CDR3s include the opening cysteine and the closing phenylalanine or tryptophan. The D gene is left open where the match is weak. Clone sizes are given selectively: once, few, many, or a class where the clone is expanded.

-,TRBJ2-3,14,TRBV7-9,-,TGTGCCAGCCCTGTTGGCAGCATCACAGATACGCAGTATTTT,CASPVGSITDTQYF
once,TRBJ2-7,16,TRBV6-6,-,TGTGCCAGCAGTACCAGCGCCGGGACAAAGAGCTACGAGCAGTACTTC,CASSTSAGTKSYEQYF
-,TRBJ2-5,15,TRBV11-3,TRBD1,TGTGCCAGCAGCCGTGGGACAGTGACAACGGAGACCCAGTACTTC,CASSRGTVTTETQYF
-,TRBJ2-1,15,TRBV28,-,TGTGCCAGCAGTTTCATACTAAGCTCCTACAATGAGCAGTTCTTC,CASSFILSSYNEQFF
few,TRBJ2-2,14,TRBV6-6,-,TGTGCCAGCAGTTACGGGGCAGGATCCGGGGAGCTGTTTTTT,CASSYGAGSGELFF
-,TRBJ1-2,18,TRBV6-4,TRBD1,TGTGCCAGCAGACCTACCGGGACAGGGAGAGATAAAACCTATGGCTACACCTTC,CASRPTGTGRDKTYGYTF
few,TRBJ2-7,14,TRBV2,TRBD2,TGTGCCAGCAGTGAAGGGGGAGGGAACTGGGCTCAGTACTTC,CASSEGGGNWAQYF
-,TRBJ1-3,14,TRBV28,-,TGTGCCAGCAGTTTATCGGGCTCTGGAAACACCATATATTTT,CASSLSGSGNTIYF
-,TRBJ2-3,16,TRBV6-4,TRBD2,TGTGCCAGCAGTCCTACGGGCGCGGGAGGTACAGATACGCAGTATTTT,CASSPTGAGGTDTQYF
few,TRBJ2-2,17,TRBV5-1,TRBD1,TGCGCCAGCAGCTTGGTCCCGACAGGGGTTAGCACCGGGGAGCTGTTTTTT,CASSLVPTGVSTGELFF
-,TRBJ1-1,15,TRBV5-1,-,TGCGCCAGCAGCTTGGTAGACTTCTTGAACACTGAAGCTTTCTTT,CASSLVDFLNTEAFF
-,TRBJ2-7,16,TRBV7-9,TRBD2,TGTGCCAGCAGCTTAGGGGGTGTAGCGGGAACCTACGAGCAGTACTTC,CASSLGGVAGTYEQYF
once,TRBJ2-7,14,TRBV18,-,TGTGCCAGCTCACCATTCACAGGTTTAGACGAGCAGTACTTC,CASSPFTGLDEQYF
-,TRBJ2-5,18,TRBV29-1,TRBD2,TGCAGCGTTGCCCCACCACCGACTAGCGGGGGATTTTTGGAGACCCAGTACTTC,CSVAPPPTSGGFLETQYF
-,TRBJ2-2,14,TRBV11-3,-,TGTGCCAGCAGCTTAAATCCAGCCACCGGGGAGCTGTTTTTT,CASSLNPATGELFF
-,TRBJ2-3,16,TRBV4-3,TRBD2,TGCGCCAGCAGCCAAGACGGCCTAGCGGGAGGGCTTACGCAGTATTTT,CASSQDGLAGGLTQYF
once,TRBJ1-5,14,TRBV19,-,TGTGCCAGTAGCTTGGACAGTAGCAATCAGCCCCAGCATTTT,CASSLDSSNQPQHF